The clone carrying this T cell receptor beta chain appeared many times. No antigen is known for it. The source of the sample is a study of CD8 T cells in ankylosing spondylitis. Broader study findings: Among TCR beta sequences, a motif of eight highly homologous variants appeared characteristic of ankylosing spondylitis blood.

The TCR beta libraries were generated through quantitative 5'-RACE incorporating molecular barcodes. Each CDR3 protein is one row after TCRdb ran MiXCR on the 5' RACE reads. The profile covers hundreds of thousands of distinct CDR3 sequences, with 10% to 15% appearing a single time and 0.51% taken by the ten largest. The V end was cut by 10 bases, the J end by 3 bases, with 19 bases between. Germline CDR1 and CDR2: ENHRY and SYGVKD. This CDR3 has 14 amino acids. The specimen sequenced was blood, either unsorted or a sorted T cell fraction (not recorded which). The receptor's source is a male donor with ankylosing spondylitis. The chain is built from TRBV10-3 and TRBJ2-7; D is perhaps TRBD1 or TRBD2 (5 bases each). The CDR3 DNA reads as TGTGCCACGACGCCCGACCGGGACGGCTACGAGCAGTACTTC. Its translation: CATTPDRDGYEQYF.